This TCR beta chain was identified in a study of cytomegalovirus exposure and HLA in healthy donors. The overall study: Earlier results showed some 120 million unique TCR beta sequences derived from 150 million to 200 million T cells.

This clone was seen a single time. Its antigen remains unknown. Whole-study findings and limits: Roughly uniform sequencing depth across donors was assumed, possibly incorrectly. Per published accounts, TCR beta sequences correctly predicted the HLA-A and HLA-B alleles of most subjects. Sequencing likely generated an artifact that appeared as a cluster of highly shared sequence variants.

Use of 60 Vbeta and 13 Jbeta primers characterized the PCR. The data were produced by immunoSEQ multiplex PCR, yet TCRdb's version contains in-frame clones alone and is incomplete. The sample carries 150,000 to 200,000 clones, over 75% recorded once. Sequenced: PBMCs. This TCR came from a man aged 18 to 30 in good health and CMV-seronegative.

The CDR3 region is CASSGMDRSYF. The CDR3 bases are TGTGCCAGCAGTGGAATGGACAGGAGCTACTTC. This chain links TRBV2 with TRBJ2-7, with 7 bases lining up with TRBD1. Germline V lookup: CDR1 SNHLY, CDR2 FYNNEI. The CDR3 spans 11 residues. V lost 4 bases to trimming and J lost 13 bases; unmatched junction nucleotides: 7. The entire variable domain, with the rest obtained from reference TRBV2 and TRBJ2-7, is as follows: EPEVTQTPSHQVTQMGQEVILRCVPISNHLYFYWYRQILGQKVEFLVSFYNNEISEKSEIFDDQFSVERPDGSNFTLKIRSTKLEDSAMYFCASSGMDRSYFGPGTRLTVT.